This is a list of T cell receptor beta chains from one sample in a study of T cell responses to AZD1222 COVID-19 vaccine. The repertoire was sequenced with immunoSEQ multiplex PCR; TCRdb's copy has only in-frame clones and lacks some. The sample contains around 150,000 clones, over 85% of which appear only once. This sample comprised peripheral blood, obtained 28 days after the second AZD1222 dose. The receptors were sampled from an adult who received the AZD1222 COVID-19 vaccine. Each CDR3 is given with its conserved first and last residue. D genes are given only for firm matches. Some rows mark clone size as missing; the rest say once, few, many or name a class of expanded clone.

CDR3: CATGPKAEAFF
D: .
size: .
V: TRBV12-3/TRBV12-4
J: TRBJ1-1

CDR3: CASSERAGNQPQHF
D: .
size: few
V: TRBV3-1/TRBV3-2
J: TRBJ1-5

CDR3: CASSPRRGDYGYTF
D: .
size: .
V: TRBV19
J: TRBJ1-2

CDR3: CASSLTVLHDTEAFF
D: .
size: .
V: TRBV6-2/TRBV6-3
J: TRBJ1-1

CDR3: CASSFTGGAIWGEQFF
D: TRBD2
size: .
V: TRBV7-8
J: TRBJ2-1

CDR3: CASSPLDGNTIYF
D: .
size: .
V: TRBV18
J: TRBJ1-3

CDR3: CASSLLTPGGTEAFF
D: TRBD1
size: .
V: TRBV28
J: TRBJ1-1

CDR3: CASSLWGDRPKETQYF
D: TRBD1
size: .
V: TRBV27
J: TRBJ2-5

CDR3: CASSLGPPGGYTF
D: .
size: .
V: TRBV3-1/TRBV3-2
J: TRBJ1-2

CDR3: CASSGSSYNEQFF
D: .
size: .
V: TRBV2
J: TRBJ2-1

CDR3: CSVDSGGNQPQHF
D: TRBD1
size: .
V: TRBV29-1
J: TRBJ1-5